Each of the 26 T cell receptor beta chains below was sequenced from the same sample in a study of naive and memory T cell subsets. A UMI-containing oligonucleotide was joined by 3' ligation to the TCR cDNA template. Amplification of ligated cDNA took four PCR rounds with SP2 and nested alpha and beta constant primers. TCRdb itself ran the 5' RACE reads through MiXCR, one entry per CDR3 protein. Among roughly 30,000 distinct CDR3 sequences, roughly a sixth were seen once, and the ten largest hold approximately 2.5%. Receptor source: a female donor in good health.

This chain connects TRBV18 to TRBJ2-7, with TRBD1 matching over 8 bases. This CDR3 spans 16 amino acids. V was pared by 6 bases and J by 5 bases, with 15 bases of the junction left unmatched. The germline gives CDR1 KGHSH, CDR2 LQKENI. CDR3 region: CASSRWTGNGADEQYF. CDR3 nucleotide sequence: TGTGCCAGCTCCCGATGGACAGGGAATGGGGCAGACGAGCAGTACTTC.

CDR3 loop: CASSLRGPTDTQYF. The CDR3 DNA sequence: TGTGCCAGCAGCTTGCGGGGGCCCACAGATACGCAGTATTTT. The chain couples TRBV6-6 to TRBJ2-3; D is perhaps TRBD2 (7 bases). Per germline, CDR1 MNHNY and CDR2 SVGAGI (reference sequence). The V end was cut by 6 bases, the J end by 2 bases, with 12 bases between. The CDR3 is made up of 14 amino acids.

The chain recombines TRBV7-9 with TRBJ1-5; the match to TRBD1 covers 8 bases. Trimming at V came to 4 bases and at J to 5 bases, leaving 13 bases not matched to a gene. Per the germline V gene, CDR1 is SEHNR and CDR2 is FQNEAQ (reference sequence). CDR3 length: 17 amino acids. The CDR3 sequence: CASSSSLDRGIHQPQHF. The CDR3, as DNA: TGTGCCAGCAGCTCATCTCTAGACAGGGGAATTCATCAGCCCCAGCATTTT.

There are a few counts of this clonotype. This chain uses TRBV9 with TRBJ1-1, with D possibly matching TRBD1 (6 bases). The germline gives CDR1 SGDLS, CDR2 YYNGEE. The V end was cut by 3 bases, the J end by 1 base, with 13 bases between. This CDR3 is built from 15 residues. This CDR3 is CASSARDISNTEAFF. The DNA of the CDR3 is TGTGCCAGCAGCGCCCGGGACATATCGAACACTGAAGCTTTCTTT.

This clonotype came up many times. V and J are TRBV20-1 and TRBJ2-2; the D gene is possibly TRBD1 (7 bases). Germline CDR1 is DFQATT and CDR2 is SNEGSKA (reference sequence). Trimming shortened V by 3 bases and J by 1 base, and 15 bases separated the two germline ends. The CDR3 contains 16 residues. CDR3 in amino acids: CSASTRGDLNTGELFF. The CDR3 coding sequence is TGCAGTGCTAGTACCAGGGGGGATCTGAACACCGGGGAGCTGTTTTTT.

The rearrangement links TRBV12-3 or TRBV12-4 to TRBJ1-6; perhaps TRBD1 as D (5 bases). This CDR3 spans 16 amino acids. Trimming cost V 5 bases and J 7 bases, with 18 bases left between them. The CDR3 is CASSARGGISNSPLHF. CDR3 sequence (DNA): TGTGCCAGCAGTGCGAGGGGAGGTATTTCAAATTCACCCCTCCACTTT.

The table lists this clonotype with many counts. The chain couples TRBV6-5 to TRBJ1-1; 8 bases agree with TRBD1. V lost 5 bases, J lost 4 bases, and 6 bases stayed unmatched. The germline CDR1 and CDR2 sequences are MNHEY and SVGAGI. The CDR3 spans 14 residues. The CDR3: CASSTDRGGTEAFF. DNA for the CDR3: TGTGCCAGCAGTACCGACAGGGGAGGCACTGAAGCTTTCTTT.

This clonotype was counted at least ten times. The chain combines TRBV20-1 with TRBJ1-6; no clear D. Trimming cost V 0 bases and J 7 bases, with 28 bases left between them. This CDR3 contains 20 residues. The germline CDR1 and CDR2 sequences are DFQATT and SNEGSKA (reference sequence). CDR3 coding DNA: TGCAGTGCTAGAGATGGGCCCGCTGGACGGACTGGACTGCTGAATTCACCCCTCCACTTT. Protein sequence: CSARDGPAGRTGLLNSPLHF.

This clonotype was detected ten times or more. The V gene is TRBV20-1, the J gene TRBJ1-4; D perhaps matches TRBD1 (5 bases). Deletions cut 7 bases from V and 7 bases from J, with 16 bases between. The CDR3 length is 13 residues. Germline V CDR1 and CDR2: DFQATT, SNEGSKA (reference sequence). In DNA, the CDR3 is TGCAGTGTGGTGGGGCCGGCCCGTGAAAAACTGTTTTTT. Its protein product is CSVVGPAREKLFF.

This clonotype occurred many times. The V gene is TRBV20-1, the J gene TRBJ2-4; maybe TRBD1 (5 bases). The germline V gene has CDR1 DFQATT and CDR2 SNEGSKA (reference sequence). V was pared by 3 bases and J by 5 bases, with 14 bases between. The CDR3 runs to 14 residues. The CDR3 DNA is TGCAGTGCTAGCATGCAGGGTAGGGAAAACATTCAGTACTTC. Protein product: CSASMQGRENIQYF.

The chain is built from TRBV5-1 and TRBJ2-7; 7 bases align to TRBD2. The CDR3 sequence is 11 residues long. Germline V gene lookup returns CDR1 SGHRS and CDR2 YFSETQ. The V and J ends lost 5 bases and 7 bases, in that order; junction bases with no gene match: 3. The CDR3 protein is CASRNGGEQYF. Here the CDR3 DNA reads TGCGCCAGCAGAAACGGGGGGGAGCAGTACTTC.

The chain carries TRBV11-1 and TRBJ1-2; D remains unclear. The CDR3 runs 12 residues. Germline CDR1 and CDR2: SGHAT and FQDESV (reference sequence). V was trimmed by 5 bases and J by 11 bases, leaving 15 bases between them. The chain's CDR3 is CASSATTTRYTF. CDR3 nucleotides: TGTGCCAGCAGCGCGACAACGACTAGGTACACCTTC.

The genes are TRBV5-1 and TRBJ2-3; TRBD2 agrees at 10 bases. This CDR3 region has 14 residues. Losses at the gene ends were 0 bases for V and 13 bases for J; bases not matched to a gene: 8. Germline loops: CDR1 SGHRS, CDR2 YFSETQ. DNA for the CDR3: TGCGCCAGCAGCTTGGACGGGCTAGCGGGGGCTAAGTATTTT. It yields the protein CASSLDGLAGAKYF.

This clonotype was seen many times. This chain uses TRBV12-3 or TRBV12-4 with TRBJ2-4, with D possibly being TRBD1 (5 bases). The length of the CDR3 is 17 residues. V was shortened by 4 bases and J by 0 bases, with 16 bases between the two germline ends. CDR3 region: CASSSSGAGLAKNIQYF. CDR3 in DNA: TGTGCCAGCAGTTCCTCAGGAGCAGGGCTAGCCAAAAACATTCAGTACTTC.

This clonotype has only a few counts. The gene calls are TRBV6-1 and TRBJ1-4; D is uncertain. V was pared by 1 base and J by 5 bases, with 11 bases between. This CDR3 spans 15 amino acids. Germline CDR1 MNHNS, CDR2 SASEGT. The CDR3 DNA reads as TGTGCCAGCAGTGAAGGCCCACAGTGGAATGAAAAACTGTTTTTT. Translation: CASSEGPQWNEKLFF.

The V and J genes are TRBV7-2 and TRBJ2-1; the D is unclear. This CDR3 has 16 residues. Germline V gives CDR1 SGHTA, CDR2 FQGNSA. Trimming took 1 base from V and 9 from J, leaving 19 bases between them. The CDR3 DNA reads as TGTGCCAGCAGCTTAGACCTAGTGGAACCCAACAGTGAGCAGTTCTTC. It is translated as CASSLDLVEPNSEQFF.

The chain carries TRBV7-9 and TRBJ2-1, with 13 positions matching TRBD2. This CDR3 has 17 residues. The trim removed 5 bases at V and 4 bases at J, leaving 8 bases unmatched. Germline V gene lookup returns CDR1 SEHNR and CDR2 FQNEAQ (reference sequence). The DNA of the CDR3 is TGTGCCAGCAGCCCCATACTAGCGGGGGGGCAATACAATGAGCAGTTCTTC. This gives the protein CASSPILAGGQYNEQFF. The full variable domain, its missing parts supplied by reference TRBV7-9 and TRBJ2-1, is DTGVSQNPRHKITKRGQNVTFRCDPISEHNRLYWYRQTLGQGPEFLTYFQNEAQLEKSRLLSDRFSAERPKGSFSTLEIQRTEQGDSAMYLCASSPILAGGQYNEQFFGPGTRLTVL.

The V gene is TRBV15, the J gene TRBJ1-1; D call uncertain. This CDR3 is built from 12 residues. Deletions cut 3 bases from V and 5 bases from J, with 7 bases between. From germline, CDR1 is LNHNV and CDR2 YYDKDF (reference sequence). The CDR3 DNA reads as TGTGCCACCAGCAGGCCGAGAACTGAAGCTTTCTTT. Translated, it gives CATSRPRTEAFF.

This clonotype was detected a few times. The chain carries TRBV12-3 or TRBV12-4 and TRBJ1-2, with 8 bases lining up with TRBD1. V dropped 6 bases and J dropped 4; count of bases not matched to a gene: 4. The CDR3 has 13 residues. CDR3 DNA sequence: TGTGCCAGCAGGGGAGGACAGGGCTATGGCTACACCTTC. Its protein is CASRGGQGYGYTF.

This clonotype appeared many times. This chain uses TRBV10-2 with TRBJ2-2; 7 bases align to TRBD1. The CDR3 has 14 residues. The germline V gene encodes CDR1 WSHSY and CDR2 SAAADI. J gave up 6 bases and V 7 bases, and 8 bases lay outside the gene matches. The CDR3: CASMGEGASGELFF. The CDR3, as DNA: TGCGCCAGCATGGGAGAGGGGGCCTCCGGGGAGCTGTTTTTT.

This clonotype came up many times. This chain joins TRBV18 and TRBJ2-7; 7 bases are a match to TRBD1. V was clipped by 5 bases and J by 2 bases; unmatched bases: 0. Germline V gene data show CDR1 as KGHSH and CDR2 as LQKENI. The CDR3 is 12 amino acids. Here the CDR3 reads CASSTGAYEQYF. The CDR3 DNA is TGTGCCAGCTCAACAGGGGCCTACGAGCAGTACTTC.

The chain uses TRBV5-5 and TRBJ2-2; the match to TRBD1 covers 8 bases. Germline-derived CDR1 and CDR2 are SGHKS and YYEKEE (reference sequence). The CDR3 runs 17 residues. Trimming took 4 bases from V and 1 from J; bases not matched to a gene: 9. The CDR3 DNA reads TGTGCCAGCAGCATGGCAGGGGGCCTAATGAACACCGGGGAGCTGTTTTTT. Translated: CASSMAGGLMNTGELFF.

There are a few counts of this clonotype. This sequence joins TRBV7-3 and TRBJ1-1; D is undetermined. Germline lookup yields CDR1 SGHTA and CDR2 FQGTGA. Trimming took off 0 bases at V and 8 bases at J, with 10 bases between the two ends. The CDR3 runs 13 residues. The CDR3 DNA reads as TGTGCCAGCAGCTTAACGGAACTAAACGAAGCTTTCTTT. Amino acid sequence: CASSLTELNEAFF.

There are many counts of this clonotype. CDR3 residues: CASSFTAGSSPLHF. The CDR3 coding sequence is TGTGCCAGCAGTTTCACAGCGGGGAGCTCACCCCTCCACTTT. This chain uses TRBV6-5 with TRBJ1-6; no firm D call. Germline V gene lookup returns CDR1 MNHEY and CDR2 SVGAGI. The CDR3 covers 14 residues. V lost 4 bases and J 10 bases, leaving 14 bases between the germline ends.

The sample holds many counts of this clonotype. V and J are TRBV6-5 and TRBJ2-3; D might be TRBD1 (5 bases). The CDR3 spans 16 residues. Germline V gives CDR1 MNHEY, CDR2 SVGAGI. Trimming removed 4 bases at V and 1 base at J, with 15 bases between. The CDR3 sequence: CASSLIPQGGTDTQYF. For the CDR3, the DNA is TGTGCCAGCAGTTTAATCCCCCAGGGCGGCACAGATACGCAGTATTTT.

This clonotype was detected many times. CDR3 residues: CASSSPGAGGTEAFF. CDR3 bases: TGTGCCAGCAGCTCCCCGGGGGCCGGGGGCACTGAAGCTTTCTTT. This chain uses TRBV7-9 with TRBJ1-1; possibly TRBD1 for D (6 bases). Germline V gene lookup returns CDR1 SEHNR and CDR2 FQNEAQ (reference sequence). The CDR3 is 15 residues long. V was cut by 4 bases and J by 4 bases, with 16 bases left in between.